The 25 T cell receptor beta chains in this list originate from one sample, sequenced in a study of CXCR3-negative and CXCR3-positive naive CD8 T cells. Study findings and constraints: Naive cells positive for CXCR3 carried more hydrophobic TRB CDR3s than CXCR3-negative ones.

cDNA libraries for TRB were generated by 5' RACE incorporating UMI labels. TCRdb reworked the 5' RACE reads into one entry per CDR3 protein, no DNA. Listed are about 94,000 distinct CDR3 sequences; around 0.58% falls within the top ten. These receptors are not linked to any known antigen. What was sequenced was naive CXCR3+ CD8+ T cells from blood. Described subset: CD45RO-CCR7+CD27+CD95- naive CD8+ T cells expressing CXCR3 (TNR3+). The receptors come from a human donor in good health. Some clones in this sample may be carry-over from other donors' samples.

The chain has TRBV6-5 and TRBJ2-1. The CDR3 is made up of 11 amino acids. Germline CDR1 is MNHEY and CDR2 is SVGAGI. CDR3 residues: CASSVYNEQFF.

The rearrangement joins TRBV28 to TRBJ1-3. The CDR3 is 14 residues long. Germline V CDR1 and CDR2: MDHEN, SYDVKM. CDR3 sequence reads: CASSTKSSGNTIYF.

This chain uses TRBV12-3 or TRBV12-4 with TRBJ2-7; with no DNA, the TCRdb D assignment of TRBD1 cannot be verified. The CDR3 totals 13 residues. The CDR3 loop reads CASTPSVAAEQYF.

The rearrangement uses TRBV5-6 and TRBJ2-5; TCRdb picks TRBD2, but there is no DNA to check that call. The CDR3 sequence is 15 residues long. Per the germline V gene, CDR1 is SGHDT and CDR2 is YYEEEE. CDR3 amino acids: CASSSSGEYQETQYF. The full variable domain, completed using reference TRBV5-6 and TRBJ2-5, is DAGVTQSPTHLIKTRGQQVTLRCSPKSGHDTVSWYQQALGQGPQFIFQYYEEEERQRGNFPDRFSGHQFPNYSSELNVNALLLGDSALYLCASSSSGEYQETQYFGPGTRLLVL.

The chain recombines TRBV12-3 or TRBV12-4 with TRBJ2-2; TCRdb lists TRBD2, though no DNA is available to test this call. The CDR3 sequence is 14 residues long. CDR3 sequence reads: CASSLEGGTGELFF.

The chain is built from TRBV29-1 and TRBJ1-1; the TCRdb D gene call, TRBD1, has no DNA to confirm it. The germline V gene encodes CDR1 SQVTM and CDR2 ANQGSEA. The CDR3 length is 17 residues. The CDR3 is CSVDGDRGGEGNTEAFF.

The chain links TRBV20-1 to TRBJ2-7; TCRdb's D call of TRBD1 is untestable without DNA. The germline CDR1 and CDR2 sequences are DFQATT and SNEGSKA (reference sequence). This CDR3 is 16 amino acids long. CDR3 residues: CSANPPTGTGVDEQYF.

This chain joins TRBV4-1 and TRBJ1-1. Germline V lookup: CDR1 MGHRA, CDR2 YSYEKL. CDR3 size: 16 residues. This CDR3 is CASSQDHRTMNTEAFF.

The gene calls are TRBV6-2 or TRBV6-3 and TRBJ2-4; TCRdb's D gene call, TRBD1, goes unchecked for lack of DNA. Germline V gives CDR1 MNHEY, CDR2 SVGEGT. This CDR3 comprises 15 residues. The CDR3 spells CASRTDSLAKNIQYF.

The gene calls are TRBV29-1 and TRBJ2-7; TCRdb's D call of TRBD1 is untestable without DNA. Germline V lookup: CDR1 SQVTM, CDR2 ANQGSEA. This CDR3 has 12 residues. CDR3 loop: CSVAPGSYEQYF.

The chain is built from TRBV4-1 and TRBJ1-4; lacking DNA, the TRBD1 call made by TCRdb goes unchecked. Germline values: CDR1 MGHRA, CDR2 YSYEKL. The CDR3 is 17 amino acids. Here the CDR3 reads CASSQDPPETEGAKLFF.

The chain carries TRBV5-4 and TRBJ2-5; TCRdb's D call, TRBD2, is unchecked because there is no DNA. Per germline, CDR1 SGHNT and CDR2 YYREEE (reference sequence). There are 15 residues in the CDR3. The CDR3: CASSFMGGTEETQYF.

The V gene is TRBV28, the J gene TRBJ2-7; there is no DNA to check the TCRdb D call of TRBD1. CDR3 length equals 17 residues. Germline V gene lookup returns CDR1 MDHEN and CDR2 SYDVKM. CDR3: CASSSPHRGQNPYEQYF.

This chain uses TRBV19 with TRBJ1-5; checking the TCRdb D call of TRBD1 is not possible without DNA. The germline gives CDR1 LNHDA, CDR2 SQIVND (reference sequence). The CDR3 is 15 amino acids. The CDR3 here is CASRPDSNSNQPQHF. Variable domain in full (rest from reference TRBV19 and TRBJ1-5): DGGITQSPKYLFRKEGQNVTLSCEQNLNHDAMYWYRQDPGQGLRLIYYSQIVNDFQKGDIAEGYSVSREKKESFPLTVTSAQKNPTAFYLCASRPDSNSNQPQHFGDGTRLSIL.

The chain is built from TRBV4-1 and TRBJ2-3; checking the TCRdb D call of TRBD1 is not possible without DNA. The CDR3 is 15 residues long. Germline V gene lookup returns CDR1 MGHRA and CDR2 YSYEKL. CDR3 in amino acids: CASSQSPGGTDTQYF.

The rearrangement links TRBV7-9 to TRBJ2-1; checking the TCRdb D call of TRBD2 is not possible without DNA. Germline V CDR1 and CDR2: SEHNR, FQNEAQ (reference sequence). CDR3 size: 14 residues. The CDR3 sequence is CASRRTSGPNEQFF. Based on the CDR3 plus reference TRBV7-9 and TRBJ2-1, the full variable domain is DTGVSQNPRHKITKRGQNVTFRCDPISEHNRLYWYRQTLGQGPEFLTYFQNEAQLEKSRLLSDRFSAERPKGSFSTLEIQRTEQGDSAMYLCASRRTSGPNEQFFGPGTRLTVL.

This chain's CDR3 is CASSQGPLGTGELFF. This chain links TRBV4-1 with TRBJ2-2; TCRdb picks TRBD2, but there is no DNA to check that call. The length of the CDR3 is 15 residues. CDR1 and CDR2 (germline): MGHRA, YSYEKL.

The chain has TRBV12-3 or TRBV12-4 and TRBJ2-3; TCRdb gives TRBD1 as the D gene, but with no DNA this cannot be confirmed. The CDR3 is 15 residues long. The CDR3 sequence: CASRRGTGSTDTQYF.

The chain carries TRBV23-1 and TRBJ2-2; TCRdb's assignment of TRBD2 cannot be checked, as there is no DNA. TRBV23-1 is an open reading frame, and its role is uncertain. This CDR3 spans 18 amino acids. Here the CDR3 reads CASKEDPRLAGDTGELFF.

J is TRBJ1-1 and V is TRBV28. The CDR3 contains 13 residues. CDR1 MDHEN and CDR2 SYDVKM come from the germline V gene. This CDR3 is CASSFKGLIEAFF.

The J gene is TRBJ2-5, the V gene TRBV20-1; TCRdb's D call of TRBD2 is untestable without DNA. Germline CDR1 DFQATT, CDR2 SNEGSKA (reference sequence). The CDR3 is 19 residues long. The CDR3 is CSARDLGLGSAGAGETQYF.

The genes are TRBV28 and TRBJ2-5; TCRdb reports TRBD2, a call that lacks DNA to check it against. The germline CDR1 and CDR2 sequences are MDHEN and SYDVKM. The CDR3 runs 14 residues. The CDR3 is CASSRTSLQETQYF.

The chain recombines TRBV27 with TRBJ2-1; no DNA is available, so the TRBD1 call from TCRdb remains unchecked. Germline V gene data show CDR1 as MNHEY and CDR2 as SMNVEV (reference sequence). The length of the CDR3 is 12 residues. This CDR3 is CASSLWGNEQFF.

The rearrangement links TRBV29-1 to TRBJ2-7; TCRdb calls TRBD2, which cannot be checked without DNA. CDR3 size: 13 residues. Germline V lookup: CDR1 SQVTM, CDR2 ANQGSEA. The CDR3 is CNVRLAGLYEQYF.

This sequence joins TRBV4-3 and TRBJ2-1; the D call from TCRdb, TRBD2, cannot be confirmed without DNA. The germline V gene has CDR1 LGHNA and CDR2 YSLEER. The CDR3 is 17 amino acids. CDR3 region: CASSHGRYTSAEDEQFF.